This T cell receptor (beta chain) was captured by sequencing in a study of cytomegalovirus exposure and HLA in healthy donors. The PCR was carried out with 60 Vbeta primers and 13 Jbeta primers. Sequenced by immunoSEQ multiplex PCR; TCRdb stores in-frame clones only, minus some. The sample holds roughly 150,000 clones; just under 80% are singletons and the top ten take 4.8%. Of note for this clone: Its antigen is unknown.

Points from the study as a whole: As immune exposure information, only CMV serostatus was available. Reported results showed that the classifier diagnosed cytomegalovirus status with high specificity and sensitivity. In vitro data verified a few CMV-associated chains as specific for CMV antigens.

The CDR3 covers 15 residues. The V gene end was trimmed by 2 bases and the J gene end by 9 bases; junction bases not matched to a gene: 10. Germline-derived CDR1 and CDR2 are MNHEY and SVGAGI. Sequencing was carried out using PBMCs. This TCR came from a man aged 25 to 45 in good health. The V gene is TRBV6-5, the J gene TRBJ1-5, with TRBD1 identical over 7 bases. As DNA, the CDR3 is TGTGCCAGCAGTTACAGCAGGGGGTCTACCGGGCCCCAGCATTTT. This sequence encodes CASSYSRGSTGPQHF.